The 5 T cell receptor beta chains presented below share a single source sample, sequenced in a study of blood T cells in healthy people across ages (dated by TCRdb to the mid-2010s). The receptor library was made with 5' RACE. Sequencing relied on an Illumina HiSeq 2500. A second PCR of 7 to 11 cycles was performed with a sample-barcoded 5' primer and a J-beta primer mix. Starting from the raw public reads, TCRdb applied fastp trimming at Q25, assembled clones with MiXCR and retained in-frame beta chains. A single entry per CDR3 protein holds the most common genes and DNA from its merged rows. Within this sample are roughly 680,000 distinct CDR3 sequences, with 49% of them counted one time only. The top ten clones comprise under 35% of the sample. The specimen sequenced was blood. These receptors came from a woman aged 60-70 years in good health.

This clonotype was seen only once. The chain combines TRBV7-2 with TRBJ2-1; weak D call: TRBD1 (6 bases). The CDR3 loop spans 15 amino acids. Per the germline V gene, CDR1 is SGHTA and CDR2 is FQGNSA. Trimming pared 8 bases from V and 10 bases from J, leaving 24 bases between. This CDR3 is CASGTDTGILYEQFF. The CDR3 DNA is TGTGCCAGCGGGACCGACACAGGGATTCTATACGAGCAGTTCTTC.

CDR3 sequence (DNA): TGTGCCAGCAGTGAAAGGGGACTAGCGGGATTAGAGCAGTACTTC. Protein: CASSERGLAGLEQYF. The chain recombines TRBV6-1 with TRBJ2-7, with 13 nucleotides matching TRBD2. CDR1 is MNHNS, CDR2 SASEGT, per germline. The CDR3 is 15 amino acids. Trimming at V came to 2 bases and at J to 7 bases, leaving 5 bases not matched to a gene.

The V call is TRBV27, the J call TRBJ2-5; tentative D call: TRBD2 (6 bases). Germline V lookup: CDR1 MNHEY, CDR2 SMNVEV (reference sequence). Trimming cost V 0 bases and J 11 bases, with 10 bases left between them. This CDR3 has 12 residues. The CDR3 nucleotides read TGTGCCAGCAGTTTATCGGGGGAGGTGCAGTACTTC. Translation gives CASSLSGEVQYF.

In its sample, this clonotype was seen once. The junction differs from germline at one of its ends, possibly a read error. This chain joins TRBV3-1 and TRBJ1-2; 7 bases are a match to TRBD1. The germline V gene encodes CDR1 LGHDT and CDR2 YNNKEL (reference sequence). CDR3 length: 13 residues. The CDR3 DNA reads TGTGCCAGCAACCAAGACGACAGGGATGGCTACACCTTC. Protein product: CASNQDDRDGYTF.

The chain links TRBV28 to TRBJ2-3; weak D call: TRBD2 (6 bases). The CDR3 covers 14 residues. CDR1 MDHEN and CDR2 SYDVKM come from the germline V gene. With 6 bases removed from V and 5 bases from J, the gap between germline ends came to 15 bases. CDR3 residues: CASSTGAEGDTQYF. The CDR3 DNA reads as TGTGCCAGCAGCACGGGAGCGGAGGGAGATACGCAGTATTTT.